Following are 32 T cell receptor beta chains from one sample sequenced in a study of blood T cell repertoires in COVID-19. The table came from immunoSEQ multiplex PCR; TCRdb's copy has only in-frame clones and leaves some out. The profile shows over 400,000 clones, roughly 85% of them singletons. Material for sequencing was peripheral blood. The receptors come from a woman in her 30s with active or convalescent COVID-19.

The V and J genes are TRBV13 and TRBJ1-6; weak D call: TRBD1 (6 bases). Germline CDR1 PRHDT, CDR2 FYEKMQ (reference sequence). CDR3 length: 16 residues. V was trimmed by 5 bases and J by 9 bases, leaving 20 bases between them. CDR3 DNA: TGTGCCAGCAGCAACAAGGGGGGGGCCCGGGGTTCACCCCTCCACTTT. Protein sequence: CASSNKGGARGSPLHF.

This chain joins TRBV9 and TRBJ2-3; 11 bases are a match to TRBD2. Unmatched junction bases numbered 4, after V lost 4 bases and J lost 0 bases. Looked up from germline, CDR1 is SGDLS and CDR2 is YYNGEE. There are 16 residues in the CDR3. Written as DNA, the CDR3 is TGTGCCAGCAGCTCCCTAGCGGGGGGAAGCACAGATACGCAGTATTTT. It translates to CASSSLAGGSTDTQYF.

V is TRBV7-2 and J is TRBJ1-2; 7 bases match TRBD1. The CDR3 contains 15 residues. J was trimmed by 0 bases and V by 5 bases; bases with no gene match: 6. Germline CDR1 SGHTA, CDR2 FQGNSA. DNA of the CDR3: TGTGCCAGCAGCCCGCGGACAGGAGCTAACTATGGCTACACCTTC. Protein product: CASSPRTGANYGYTF.

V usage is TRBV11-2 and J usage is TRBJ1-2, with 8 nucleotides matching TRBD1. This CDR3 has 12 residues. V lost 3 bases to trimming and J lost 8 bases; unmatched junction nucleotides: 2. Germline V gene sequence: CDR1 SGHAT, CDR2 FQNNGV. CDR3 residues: CASSLTGEGYTF. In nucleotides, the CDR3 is TGTGCCAGCAGCTTGACAGGGGAGGGCTACACCTTC.

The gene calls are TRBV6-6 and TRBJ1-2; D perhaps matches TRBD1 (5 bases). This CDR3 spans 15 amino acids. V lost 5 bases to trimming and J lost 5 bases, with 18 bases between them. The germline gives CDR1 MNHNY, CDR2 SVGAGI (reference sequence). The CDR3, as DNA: TGTGCCAGCAGTCCAACGGGGGAAGGCGCGTATGGCTACACCTTC. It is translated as CASSPTGEGAYGYTF.

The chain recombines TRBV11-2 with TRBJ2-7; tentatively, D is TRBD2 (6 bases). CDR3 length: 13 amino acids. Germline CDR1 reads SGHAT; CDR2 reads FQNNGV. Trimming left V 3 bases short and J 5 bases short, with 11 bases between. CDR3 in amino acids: CASSFLGGHEQYF. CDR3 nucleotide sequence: TGTGCCAGCAGCTTTTTGGGGGGACACGAGCAGTACTTC.

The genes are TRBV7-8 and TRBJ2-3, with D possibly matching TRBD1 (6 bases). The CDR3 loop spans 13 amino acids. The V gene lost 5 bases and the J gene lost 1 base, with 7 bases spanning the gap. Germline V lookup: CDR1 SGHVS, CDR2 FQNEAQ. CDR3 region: CASSAGGTDTQYF. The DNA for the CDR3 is TGTGCCAGCAGCGCAGGGGGCACAGATACGCAGTATTTT.

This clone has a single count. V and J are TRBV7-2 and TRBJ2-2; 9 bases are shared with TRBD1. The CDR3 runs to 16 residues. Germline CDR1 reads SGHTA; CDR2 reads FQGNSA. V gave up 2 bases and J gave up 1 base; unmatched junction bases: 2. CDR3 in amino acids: CASSLTGQGNTGELFF. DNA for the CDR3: TGTGCCAGCAGCTTAACGGGACAGGGGAACACCGGGGAGCTGTTTTTT. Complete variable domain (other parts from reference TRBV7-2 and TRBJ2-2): GAGVSQSPSNKVTEKGKDVELRCDPISGHTALYWYRQSLGQGLEFLIYFQGNSAPDKSGLPSDRFSAERTGGSVSTLTIQRTQQEDSAVYLCASSLTGQGNTGELFFGEGSRLTVL.

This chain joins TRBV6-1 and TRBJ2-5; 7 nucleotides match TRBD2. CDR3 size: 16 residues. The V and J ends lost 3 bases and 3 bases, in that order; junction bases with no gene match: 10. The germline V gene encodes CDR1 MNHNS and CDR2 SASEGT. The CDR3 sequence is CASSDRLRDYKETQYF. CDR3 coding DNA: TGTGCCAGCAGTGATAGACTCCGGGACTACAAAGAGACCCAGTACTTC.

The CDR3 coding sequence is TGCGCCAGCAGCTTGTATGGTGAGGTGAACACTGAAGCTTTCTTT. Translating it yields CASSLYGEVNTEAFF. The chain uses TRBV5-1 and TRBJ1-1; no clear D. The CDR3 totals 15 residues. Trimming pared 1 base from V and 0 bases from J, leaving 10 bases between. Germline V gene lookup returns CDR1 SGHRS and CDR2 YFSETQ.

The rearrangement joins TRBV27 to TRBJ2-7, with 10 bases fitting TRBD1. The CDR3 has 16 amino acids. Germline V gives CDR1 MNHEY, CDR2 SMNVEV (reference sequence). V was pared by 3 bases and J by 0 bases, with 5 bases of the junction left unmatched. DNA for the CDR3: TGTGCCAGCAGTTTTCTGGGACAGGGGTTCTCCTACGAGCAGTACTTC. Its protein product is CASSFLGQGFSYEQYF.

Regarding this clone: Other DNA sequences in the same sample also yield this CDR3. DNA of the CDR3: TGTGCCAGCAGGGGTGGGGCGGACCAGCCCCAGCATTTT. It translates to CASRGGADQPQHF. The J gene is TRBJ1-5, the V gene TRBV25-1; possible D gene TRBD1, 5 bases. V shed 6 bases and J shed 7 bases, with 13 bases lying between them. Germline CDR1 MGHDK, CDR2 SYGVNS. CDR3 length: 13 amino acids.

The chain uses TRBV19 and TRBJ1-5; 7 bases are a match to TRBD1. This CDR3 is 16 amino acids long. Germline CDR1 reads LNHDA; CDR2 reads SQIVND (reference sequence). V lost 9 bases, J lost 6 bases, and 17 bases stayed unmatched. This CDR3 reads CASLPPGTVSFQPQHF. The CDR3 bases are TGTGCCAGCCTTCCCCCCGGGACAGTGTCTTTTCAGCCCCAGCATTTT.

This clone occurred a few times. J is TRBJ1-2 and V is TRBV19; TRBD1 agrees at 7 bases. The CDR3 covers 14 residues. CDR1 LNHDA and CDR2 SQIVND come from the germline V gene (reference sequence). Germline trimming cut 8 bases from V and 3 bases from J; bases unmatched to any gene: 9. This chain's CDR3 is CASVKTGFDYGYTF. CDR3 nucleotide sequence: TGTGCCAGTGTCAAGACAGGGTTCGACTATGGCTACACCTTC.

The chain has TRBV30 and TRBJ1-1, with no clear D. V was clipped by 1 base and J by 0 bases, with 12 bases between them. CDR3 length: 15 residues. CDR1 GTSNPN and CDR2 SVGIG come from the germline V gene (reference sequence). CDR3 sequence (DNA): TGTGCCTGGAGTGGAGTGGGCAGCCTGAACACTGAAGCTTTCTTT. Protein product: CAWSGVGSLNTEAFF.

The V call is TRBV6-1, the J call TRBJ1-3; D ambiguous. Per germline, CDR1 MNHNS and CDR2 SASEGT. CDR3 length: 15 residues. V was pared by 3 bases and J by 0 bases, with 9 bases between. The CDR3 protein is CASSERVNSGNTIYF. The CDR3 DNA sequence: TGTGCCAGCAGTGAGAGGGTAAACTCTGGAAACACCATATATTTT.

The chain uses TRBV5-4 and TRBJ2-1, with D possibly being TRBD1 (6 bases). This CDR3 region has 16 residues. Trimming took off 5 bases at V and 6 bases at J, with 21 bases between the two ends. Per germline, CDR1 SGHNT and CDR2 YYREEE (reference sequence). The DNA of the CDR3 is TGTGCCAGCAGGCAGGGGATGGGCCCTACGCCCAATGAGCAGTTCTTC. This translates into CASRQGMGPTPNEQFF.

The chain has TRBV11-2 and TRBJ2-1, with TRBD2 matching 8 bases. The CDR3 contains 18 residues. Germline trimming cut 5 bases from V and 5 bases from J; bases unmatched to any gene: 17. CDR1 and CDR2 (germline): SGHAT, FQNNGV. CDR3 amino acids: CASSVGDWRGAIDNEQFF. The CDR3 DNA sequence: TGTGCCAGCAGCGTAGGGGATTGGCGGGGGGCCATCGACAATGAGCAGTTCTTC.

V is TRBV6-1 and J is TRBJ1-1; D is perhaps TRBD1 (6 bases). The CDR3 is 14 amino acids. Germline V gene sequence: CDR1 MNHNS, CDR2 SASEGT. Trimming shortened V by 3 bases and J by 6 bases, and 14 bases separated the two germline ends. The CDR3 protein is CASSEAGETAEAFF. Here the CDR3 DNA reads TGTGCCAGCAGTGAGGCAGGGGAGACCGCTGAAGCTTTCTTT.

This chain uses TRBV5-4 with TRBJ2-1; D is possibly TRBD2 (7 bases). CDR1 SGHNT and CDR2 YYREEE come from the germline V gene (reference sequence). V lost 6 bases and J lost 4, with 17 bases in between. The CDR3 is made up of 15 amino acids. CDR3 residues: CASTPKGGEYNEQFF. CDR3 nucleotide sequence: TGTGCCAGCACCCCCAAAGGGGGGGAGTACAATGAGCAGTTCTTC.

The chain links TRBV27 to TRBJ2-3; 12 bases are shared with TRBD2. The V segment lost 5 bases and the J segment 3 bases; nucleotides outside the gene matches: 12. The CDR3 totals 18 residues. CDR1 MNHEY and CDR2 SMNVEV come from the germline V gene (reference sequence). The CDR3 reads CASSTRLAGAFRTDTQYF. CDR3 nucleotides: TGTGCCAGCAGTACTAGACTAGCGGGGGCTTTTCGAACAGATACGCAGTATTTT.

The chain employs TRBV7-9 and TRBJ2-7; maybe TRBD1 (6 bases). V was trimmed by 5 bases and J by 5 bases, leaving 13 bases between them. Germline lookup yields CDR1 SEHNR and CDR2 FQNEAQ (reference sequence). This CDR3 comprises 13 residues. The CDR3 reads CASSNRERDEQYF. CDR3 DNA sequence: TGTGCCAGCAGCAACAGGGAGCGCGACGAGCAGTACTTC.

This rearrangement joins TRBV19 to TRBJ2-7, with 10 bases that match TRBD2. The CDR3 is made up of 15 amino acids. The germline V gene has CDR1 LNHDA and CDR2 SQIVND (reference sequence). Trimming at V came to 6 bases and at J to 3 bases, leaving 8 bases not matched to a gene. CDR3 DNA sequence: TGTGCCAGTAGCCCCGGGACTAGCGTCTTCTACGAGCAGTACTTC. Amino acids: CASSPGTSVFYEQYF.

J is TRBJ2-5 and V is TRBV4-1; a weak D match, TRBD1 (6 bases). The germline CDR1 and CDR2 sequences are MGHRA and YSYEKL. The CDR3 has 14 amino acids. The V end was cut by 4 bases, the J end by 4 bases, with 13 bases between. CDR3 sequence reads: CASSPRQAGETQYF. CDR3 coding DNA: TGCGCCAGCAGCCCTCGACAGGCGGGAGAGACCCAGTACTTC.

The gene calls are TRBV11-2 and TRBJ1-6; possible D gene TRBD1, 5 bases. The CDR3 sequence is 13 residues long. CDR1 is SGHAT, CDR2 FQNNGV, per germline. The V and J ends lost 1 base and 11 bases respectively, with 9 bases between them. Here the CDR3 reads CASSLGQGTPLHF. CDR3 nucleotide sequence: TGTGCCAGCAGCTTAGGGCAGGGAACACCCCTCCACTTT.

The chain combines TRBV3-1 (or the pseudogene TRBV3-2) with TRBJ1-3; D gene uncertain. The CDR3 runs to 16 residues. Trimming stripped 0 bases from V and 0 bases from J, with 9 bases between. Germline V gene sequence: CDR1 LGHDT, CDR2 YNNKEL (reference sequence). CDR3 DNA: TGTGCCAGCAGCCAAGATTTGTCCTTCTCTGGAAACACCATATATTTT. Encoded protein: CASSQDLSFSGNTIYF.

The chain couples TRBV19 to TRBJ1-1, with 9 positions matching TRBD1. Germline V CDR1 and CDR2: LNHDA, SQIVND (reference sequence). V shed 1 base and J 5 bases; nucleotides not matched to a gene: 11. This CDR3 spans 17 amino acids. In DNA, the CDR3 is TGTGCCAGTAGTATAGCCGGACAGGGGTTCGGTTGGACTGAAGCTTTCTTT. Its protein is CASSIAGQGFGWTEAFF.

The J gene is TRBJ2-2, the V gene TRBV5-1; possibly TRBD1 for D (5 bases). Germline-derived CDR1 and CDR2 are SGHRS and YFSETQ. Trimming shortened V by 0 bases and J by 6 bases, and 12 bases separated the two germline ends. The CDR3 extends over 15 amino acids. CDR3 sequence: CASSLGQGSPGELFF. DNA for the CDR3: TGCGCCAGCAGCTTGGGTCAGGGCAGCCCCGGGGAGCTGTTTTTT.

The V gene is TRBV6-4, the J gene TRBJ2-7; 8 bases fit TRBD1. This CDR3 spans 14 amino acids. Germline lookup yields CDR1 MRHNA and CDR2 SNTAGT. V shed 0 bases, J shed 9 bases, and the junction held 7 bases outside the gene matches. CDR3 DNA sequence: TGTGCCAGCAGTGACTCTAACCCGGGACAGGTGCAGTACTTC. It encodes CASSDSNPGQVQYF.

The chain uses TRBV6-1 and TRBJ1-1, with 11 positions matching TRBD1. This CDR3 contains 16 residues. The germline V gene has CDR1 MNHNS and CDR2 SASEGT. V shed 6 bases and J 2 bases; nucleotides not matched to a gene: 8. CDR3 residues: CASREPGQGENTEAFF. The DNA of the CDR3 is TGTGCCAGCAGGGAACCGGGACAGGGGGAAAACACTGAAGCTTTCTTT.

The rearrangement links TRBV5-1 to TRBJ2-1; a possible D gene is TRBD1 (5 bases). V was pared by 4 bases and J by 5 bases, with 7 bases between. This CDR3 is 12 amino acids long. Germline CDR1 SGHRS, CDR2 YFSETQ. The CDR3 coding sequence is TGCGCCAGCAGCGGGGCGGACAATGAGCAGTTCTTC. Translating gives CASSGADNEQFF.

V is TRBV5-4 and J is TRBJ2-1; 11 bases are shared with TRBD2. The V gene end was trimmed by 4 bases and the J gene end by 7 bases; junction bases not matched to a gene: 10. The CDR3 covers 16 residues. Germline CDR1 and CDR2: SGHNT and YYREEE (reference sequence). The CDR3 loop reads CASSPGLAVERNEQFF. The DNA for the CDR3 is TGTGCCAGCAGCCCGGGACTAGCGGTCGAGAGGAATGAGCAGTTCTTC.